The 9 T cell receptor beta chains in this list originate from one sample, sequenced in a study of type 1 regulatory T cells. TCRdb analysed the reads with MiXCR anew, one entry per CDR3 protein. The table records about 42,000 distinct CDR3 sequences, 12% of them present only once. The antigens for these receptors are not known. Input material: cultured non-Tr1 T cells, either the whole culture or a sorted T cell fraction (not recorded which). These receptors were obtained from a human donor in good health.

A word on this clonotype: One base away lies a much larger clone, so this may be a sequencing read error. This CDR3 is CASNAQGSGNQPQHF. DNA of the CDR3: TGTGCCAGCAATGCCCAGGGGAGCGGCAATCAGCCCCAGCATTTT. This chain connects TRBV12-3 or TRBV12-4 to TRBJ1-5; perhaps TRBD1 as D (6 bases). This CDR3 is 15 amino acids long. Trimming cost V 7 bases and J 2 bases, with 15 bases left between them.

This clonotype has ten or more counts. J is TRBJ1-1 and V is TRBV20-1, with TRBD1 as a possible D gene (5 bases). The CDR3 runs to 13 residues. The V end was cut by 3 bases, the J end by 1 base, with 9 bases between. The V gene's germline CDR1 is DFQATT and CDR2 SNEGSKA (reference sequence). The CDR3 DNA reads TGCAGTGCTAGGACTCAGGGGAACACTGAAGCTTTCTTT. This codes for CSARTQGNTEAFF.

This clonotype was seen at least ten times. The chain recombines TRBV20-1 with TRBJ2-1; D gene ambiguous. Trimming shortened V by 6 bases and J by 0 bases, and 9 bases separated the two germline ends. The germline gives CDR1 DFQATT, CDR2 SNEGSKA (reference sequence). This CDR3 has 13 residues. The CDR3 reads CSAGSRSYNEQFF. The CDR3 DNA reads TGCAGTGCAGGGTCTCGCTCCTACAATGAGCAGTTCTTC.

The chain joins TRBV5-1 to TRBJ1-5; 11 bases map to TRBD1. The J segment lost 7 bases and the V segment lost 4 bases, leaving 7 bases of the junction unmatched. This CDR3 has 15 amino acids. Germline V gene data show CDR1 as SGHRS and CDR2 as YFSETQ. The CDR3 DNA is TGCGCCAGCAGCCCGGGGACAGGGGGTGACCAGCCCCAGCATTTT. Its translation: CASSPGTGGDQPQHF. Filled out from reference TRBV5-1 and TRBJ1-5, the complete variable domain reads KAGVTQTPRYLIKTRGQQVTLSCSPISGHRSVSWYQQTPGQGLQFLFEYFSETQRNKGNFPGRFSGRQFSNSRSEMNVSTLELGDSALYLCASSPGTGGDQPQHFGDGTRLSIL.

The table lists this clonotype with many counts. The chain employs TRBV6-1 and TRBJ2-1, with D possibly being TRBD2 (6 bases). The CDR3 extends over 12 amino acids. Looked up from germline, CDR1 is MNHNS and CDR2 is SASEGT. The V and J ends lost 2 bases and 13 bases respectively, with 12 bases between them. The CDR3 coding sequence is TGTGCCAGCAGTGAATCTAGCGATTACCAGTTCTTC. As protein: CASSESSDYQFF.

This chain uses TRBV29-1 with TRBJ1-2, with a weak D call TRBD1 (5 bases). The CDR3 consists of 10 residues. Germline values: CDR1 SQVTM, CDR2 ANQGSEA. The V and J ends lost 4 bases and 8 bases respectively, with 8 bases between them. The CDR3 nucleotides read TGCAGCGTTGGCCGGGACGGCTACACCTTC. Translated, it gives CSVGRDGYTF.

CDR3 amino acids: CASSPGQGTDTQYF. CDR3 bases: TGTGCCAGCAGCCCGGGACAGGGAACAGATACGCAGTATTTT. The chain links TRBV2 to TRBJ2-3; 9 positions match TRBD1. Germline V CDR1 and CDR2: SNHLY, FYNNEI. CDR3 size: 14 residues. V shed 6 bases and J 3 bases; nucleotides not matched to a gene: 4.

This clonotype was detected ten times or more. The chain combines TRBV6-1 with TRBJ1-5; D is perhaps TRBD1 (5 bases). The CDR3 has 14 residues. Germline V gene sequence: CDR1 MNHNS, CDR2 SASEGT. V shed 4 bases and J shed 2 bases, with 9 bases lying between them. CDR3 amino acids: CASSGQRGNQPQHF. The DNA for the CDR3 is TGTGCCAGCAGTGGACAGAGGGGCAATCAGCCCCAGCATTTT.

The rearrangement uses TRBV20-1 and TRBJ2-1; 10 bases map to TRBD2. This CDR3 is 14 amino acids long. CDR1 DFQATT and CDR2 SNEGSKA come from the germline V gene (reference sequence). J gave up 5 bases and V 5 bases, and 6 bases lay outside the gene matches. The CDR3: CSAPLAGVHNEQFF. In DNA, the CDR3 is TGCAGTGCTCCGCTAGCGGGAGTTCACAATGAGCAGTTCTTC.